The present T cell receptor (beta chain) was sequenced within a study of T cell repertoires in cytomegalovirus infection (dated by TCRdb to the late 2010s). With regard to the full study: Donor HLA type was relevant to the analysis, as public TCR beta signatures indicated carriage of CMV infection together with the matching HLA type.

V sheds 4 bases and J sheds 6 bases, leaving 13 bases between their ends. From cysteine to phenylalanine, the CDR3 is 14 amino acids long. Of the read, only the CDR3 DNA is kept; its 42 bases are in frame from base 1. From a lookup of the germline V gene (reference sequence), CDR1 and CDR2 are MNHEY and SMNVEV. Sequenced on an Illumina HiSeq 1500. TCRdb applied fastp at Q25 and MiXCR to the public reads, then kept only in-frame beta chains. Merged by CDR3 protein, the rows form single entries marked with the most common genes and DNA. The sample includes hundreds of thousands of distinct CDR3 sequences, with 22% observed a single time. The ten largest clonotypes hold 15% to 20% of the sample. The study at large found these results: Carriers of CMV infection plus the relevant HLA type were discriminated by the cumulative frequency of public TCR beta family members in the study cohort and in an independent approximately 400-donor cohort. The ex vivo response was dominated by HLA-C-restricted CMV-specific TCR beta clonotypes, and the single most frequent clonotype in two of eight donors was supplied by these HLA-C-restricted clonotypes.

As concerns this clonotype: Its antigen has not been determined. Base qualities are not at hand, and no much larger clone is one base apart.

The V gene is TRBV27 and the J gene is TRBJ2-1; the D gene is possibly TRBD1, with 6 bases matching. Material: CD8+ T cells from PBMCs. This clonotype originated in a human donor in good health (CMV status not recorded). Some clones in this sample may be carry-over from other donors' samples. The nucleotides read TGTGCCAGCAGTTCTCCAGGGGTTTTCAATGAGCAGTTCTTC. Its coded protein is CASSSPGVFNEQFF.